This T cell receptor beta chain was observed in a study of blood T cell repertoires in COVID-19. In the study overall: Researchers got acute and convalescent COVID-19 samples from the United States, Italy and Spain. PBMCs, B-cell-depleted T cells, or T cells provided the cDNA or gDNA that made up the material.

There are a few counts of this clone. Original handling: Amplifying reference gene primers gave estimates of nucleated cell counts. The repertoire was sequenced with immunoSEQ multiplex PCR; TCRdb's copy has only in-frame clones and lacks some. Clone size and V and J calls were adopted from that table, with D and trimming inferred from the DNA. The sample consists of roughly 250,000 clones, approximately 85% of them appearing once. The V and J ends lost 8 bases and 6 bases respectively, with 19 bases between them. The CDR3 loop spans 14 amino acids. Germline loops: CDR1 MNHEY, CDR2 SVGAGI. The V and J genes are TRBV6-5 and TRBJ1-2, with D possibly being TRBD1 (5 bases). The origin of this receptor is a man between 50 and 59 years old with acute or convalescent COVID-19. The sample comprised peripheral blood. The CDR3 DNA reads as TGTGCCAGCCGGGGGACCGGGACGAAGAATGGCTACACCTTC. It codes for CASRGTGTKNGYTF.